These 16 T cell receptor beta chains were sequenced from one sample in a study of blood T cell repertoires in COVID-19. Sequencing was performed with immunoSEQ multiplex PCR; in TCRdb, only in-frame clones are kept and a portion is missing. The sample lists about 72,000 clones, around 84% seen once, with approximately 10% in the top ten. Sequencing was carried out using peripheral blood. The receptors derive from a man between 65 and 80 years old with active or convalescent COVID-19.

The rearrangement joins TRBV7-6 to TRBJ2-1; D is perhaps TRBD2 (6 bases). Per the germline V gene, CDR1 is SGHVS and CDR2 is FNYEAQ. CDR3 length: 15 residues. Deletions cut 1 base from V and 9 bases from J, with 16 bases between. The CDR3 DNA sequence: TGTGCCAGCAGCTTAGGGGCGGGAAGTTTGAGTGAGCAGTTCTTC. Translation: CASSLGAGSLSEQFF.

The chain combines TRBV29-1 with TRBJ2-5; 8 bases align to TRBD1. This CDR3 spans 15 amino acids. CDR1 is SQVTM, CDR2 ANQGSEA, per germline. Trimming took 5 bases from V and 2 from J; bases not matched to a gene: 10. The CDR3 DNA sequence: TGCAGCGTTATTCTCTCCGGGACAGGTCAAGAGACCCAGTACTTC. It is translated as CSVILSGTGQETQYF.

The rearrangement uses TRBV7-9 and TRBJ2-4; 7 nucleotides align to TRBD2. Germline V CDR1 and CDR2: SEHNR, FQNEAQ (reference sequence). The V segment lost 4 bases and the J segment 1 base; nucleotides outside the gene matches: 7. There are 16 residues in the CDR3. CDR3 amino acids: CASSSAGGVAKNIQYF. CDR3 in DNA: TGTGCCAGCAGCTCGGCTGGGGGGGTGGCCAAAAACATTCAGTACTTC.

The V gene is TRBV19, the J gene TRBJ1-1; D gene uncertain. The germline V gene encodes CDR1 LNHDA and CDR2 SQIVND (reference sequence). The V end was cut by 7 bases, the J end by 1 base, with 16 bases between. The CDR3 has 15 amino acids. The CDR3 region is CASKLIPVSNTEAFF. CDR3 DNA sequence: TGTGCCAGTAAATTAATCCCGGTGTCGAACACTGAAGCTTTCTTT.

V and J are TRBV6-6 and TRBJ2-7, with 13 positions matching TRBD2. Germline trimming cut 6 bases from V and 4 bases from J; bases unmatched to any gene: 3. The CDR3 length is 14 residues. Germline V CDR1 and CDR2: MNHNY, SVGAGI (reference sequence). CDR3 nucleotides: TGTGCCAGCAGCTTGACTAGCGGGAGGTACGAGCAGTACTTC. Protein: CASSLTSGRYEQYF.

The rearrangement links TRBV6-1 to TRBJ1-1; D is unclear. CDR3 length equals 16 residues. Deletions cut 0 bases from V and 5 bases from J, with 16 bases between. Germline V CDR1 and CDR2: MNHNS, SASEGT. CDR3 DNA: TGTGCCAGCAGTGAAGCGCTATCGCAGCCGGGGACTGAAGCTTTCTTT. Its translation is CASSEALSQPGTEAFF.

The chain uses TRBV24-1 and TRBJ2-7, with a possible D match to TRBD1 (5 bases). Germline CDR1 and CDR2: KGHDR and SFDVKD. Deletions cut 2 bases from V and 4 bases from J, with 8 bases between. The CDR3 runs to 13 residues. The DNA of the CDR3 is TGTGCCACCAGTGATTCCCGACAGTACGAGCAGTACTTC. Translation gives CATSDSRQYEQYF.

A single count supports this clone. The CDR3 region has the DNA TGTGCCTGGAGTGGACTAGCGAGAACCTACGAGCAGTACTTC. It codes for CAWSGLARTYEQYF. The rearrangement joins TRBV30 to TRBJ2-7; TRBD2 aligns across 8 bases. Germline V gene sequence: CDR1 GTSNPN, CDR2 SVGIG (reference sequence). V lost 1 base, J lost 2 bases, and 4 bases stayed unmatched. This CDR3 is 14 amino acids long. Based on the CDR3 plus reference TRBV30 and TRBJ2-7, the full variable domain is SQTIHQWPATLVQPVGSPLSLECTVEGTSNPNLYWYRQAAGRGLQLLFYSVGIGQISSEVPQNLSASRPQDRQFILSSKKLLLSDSGFYLCAWSGLARTYEQYFGPGTRLTVT.

The CDR3, as DNA: TGTGCCTGGAGGAGGACAGACCTAAGGGAAAAACTGTTTTTT. It codes for CAWRRTDLREKLFF. The chain links TRBV30 to TRBJ1-4; D is possibly TRBD1 (6 bases). This CDR3 has 14 residues. Between the trimmed V and J ends, which lost 3 bases and 8 bases, there was a span of 16 bases. In germline, CDR1 is GTSNPN, CDR2 SVGIG (reference sequence).

This chain joins TRBV12-3 or TRBV12-4 and TRBJ2-5; D might be TRBD2 (5 bases). V gave up 3 bases and J gave up 5 bases, with 10 bases separating them. This CDR3 spans 13 amino acids. The CDR3: CASSLREEETQYF. The CDR3 nucleotides read TGTGCCAGCAGTTTGAGGGAAGAGGAGACCCAGTACTTC.

The chain joins TRBV9 to TRBJ2-1; 7 bases are shared with TRBD1. V lost 4 bases and J lost 3; bases outside the gene matches: 4. The CDR3 is 14 residues long. The germline gives CDR1 SGDLS, CDR2 YYNGEE. CDR3: CASSPRDSYNEQFF. The CDR3 coding sequence is TGTGCCAGCAGCCCGAGGGACAGCTACAATGAGCAGTTCTTC. The whole variable domain, remainder taken from reference TRBV9 and TRBJ2-1, is DSGVTQTPKHLITATGQRVTLRCSPRSGDLSVYWYQQSLDQGLQFLIQYYNGEERAKGNILERFSAQQFPDLHSELNLSSLELGDSALYFCASSPRDSYNEQFFGPGTRLTVL.

The V gene is TRBV19, the J gene TRBJ2-1; possible D gene TRBD2, 5 bases. The CDR3 sequence is 18 residues long. The V end was cut by 5 bases, the J end by 0 bases, with 20 bases between. Germline V lookup: CDR1 LNHDA, CDR2 SQIVND (reference sequence). CDR3 DNA sequence: TGTGCCAGTAGTGTTGGACTGGGATGGCCTAGCTCCTACAATGAGCAGTTCTTC. This sequence encodes CASSVGLGWPSSYNEQFF.

The V call is TRBV30, the J call TRBJ1-2; 7 nucleotides align to TRBD1. The CDR3 consists of 15 residues. Germline CDR1 and CDR2: GTSNPN and SVGIG (reference sequence). Unmatched junction bases numbered 11, after V lost 3 bases and J lost 4 bases. In nucleotides, the CDR3 is TGTGCCTGGAGGGATACCACAGGGGCTAGCTATGGCTACACCTTC. Its protein is CAWRDTTGASYGYTF.

The rearrangement joins TRBV10-2 to TRBJ1-2; D is unresolved. CDR1 is WSHSY, CDR2 SAAADI, per germline. The V end lost 7 bases, the J end lost 7 bases, and 16 bases lay between the germline ends. The CDR3 is 13 amino acids. Here the CDR3 reads CASTAGLLGGYTF. The CDR3 DNA sequence: TGCGCCAGCACGGCGGGTCTTTTAGGTGGCTACACCTTC.

This clone was counted a single time. This chain joins TRBV6-2 or TRBV6-3 and TRBJ2-2; tentative D call: TRBD1 (5 bases). Trimming cost V 2 bases and J 5 bases, with 12 bases left between them. The CDR3 sequence is 15 residues long. Per the germline V gene, CDR1 is MNHEY and CDR2 is SVGEGT. CDR3 nucleotide sequence: TGTGCCAGCAGTTACCTAGTTACAGGAACCGGGGAGCTGTTTTTT. It encodes CASSYLVTGTGELFF.

This clone was seen a few times. The J gene is TRBJ1-2, the V gene TRBV19, with TRBD1 matching over 7 bases. The V gene end was trimmed by 7 bases and the J gene end by 3 bases; junction bases not matched to a gene: 11. Germline CDR1 is LNHDA and CDR2 is SQIVND (reference sequence). This CDR3 contains 15 residues. CDR3 amino acids: CASNRKGGADYGYTF. The CDR3 DNA sequence: TGTGCCAGTAACCGGAAAGGGGGCGCGGACTATGGCTACACCTTC.